This T cell receptor beta chain appears in the sequencing data of a study of T cell responses to AZD1222 COVID-19 vaccine. Libraries were prepared by immunoSEQ multiplex PCR; TCRdb keeps only in-frame clonotypes and omits some of them. The sample holds around 190,000 clones; around 90% are singletons and the top ten take 11%. This clone occurred a few times. Germline CDR1 is SGHNT and CDR2 is YENEEA. With V trimmed by 6 bases and J by 4 bases, 4 bases remained unmatched. This CDR3 spans 15 amino acids. This clonotype was obtained from an adult who received the AZD1222 COVID-19 vaccine. The source was peripheral blood, collected 28 days after the second AZD1222 dose. The J gene is TRBJ2-1, the V gene TRBV11-3, with 12 bases fitting TRBD2. The CDR3 region has the DNA TGTGCCAGCAGTTCTAGCGGGGGGGTTTACAATGAGCAGTTCTTC. This sequence encodes CASSSSGGVYNEQFF.